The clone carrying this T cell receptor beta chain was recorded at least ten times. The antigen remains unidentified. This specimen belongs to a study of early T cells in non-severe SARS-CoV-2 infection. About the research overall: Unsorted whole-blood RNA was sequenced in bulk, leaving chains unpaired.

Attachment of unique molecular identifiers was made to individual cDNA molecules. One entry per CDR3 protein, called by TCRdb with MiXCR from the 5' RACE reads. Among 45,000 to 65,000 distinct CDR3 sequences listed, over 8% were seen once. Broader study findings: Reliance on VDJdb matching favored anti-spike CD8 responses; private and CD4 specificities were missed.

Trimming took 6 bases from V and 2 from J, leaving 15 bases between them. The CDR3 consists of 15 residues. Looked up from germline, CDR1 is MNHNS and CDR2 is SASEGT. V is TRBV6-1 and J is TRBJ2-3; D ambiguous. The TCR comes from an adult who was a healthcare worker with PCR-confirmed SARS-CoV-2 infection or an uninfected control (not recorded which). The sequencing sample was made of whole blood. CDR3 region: CASSRSPDHTDTQYF. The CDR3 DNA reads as TGTGCCAGCAGCCGATCACCAGACCACACAGATACGCAGTATTTT.